The TCR beta chain under discussion was sequenced for a study of CD8+CD57+ T cells in acquired aplastic anemia. Study-wide background: Mean DNA quantity obtained from sorted CD4+ and CD8+ cells was 2.5 to 4 ug.

Genomic DNA constituted the template upon which TCR beta VDJ and CDR3 profiling was performed. TCRdb used MiXCR to reprocess the reads, holding one entry per CDR3 protein. The profile covers more than 150,000 distinct CDR3 sequences, with approximately 48% appearing a single time and over 10% taken by the ten largest. In patients chosen for sequencing, flow cytometry had shown CD8+CD57+ cell expansion. Severe acquired aplastic anemia was diagnosed in all patients. The CDR3 covers 15 residues. V was cut by 0 bases and J by 0 bases, with 11 bases left in between. Germline V gene sequence: CDR1 DFQATT, CDR2 SNEGSKA (reference sequence). Overall study findings and caveats: Nearly 30 was the count of CD8+ CDR3 sequences that patients shared with controls. The study found no significant CD8+ Simpson's diversity difference between patients and controls.

For this clonotype: Its antigen is as yet unknown.

This receptor was obtained from a human donor with aplastic anemia. The sample taken for sequencing was sorted CD4+, CD8+, or CD8+CD57+ T cells (not recorded which) from PBMCs. V is TRBV20-1 and J is TRBJ1-1, with D unresolved. CDR3 DNA sequence: TGCAGTGCTAGAGATCTCGTCAGGATGAACACTGAAGCTTTCTTT. Amino acid sequence: CSARDLVRMNTEAFF.